This T cell receptor (beta chain) was sequenced in a study of cytomegalovirus exposure and HLA in healthy donors. Study-level background: An early data release held 80 million or so unique TCRs from HLA-typed donors. General study points: The study carried out a later analysis of TCR beta sequences. It associated some 17,000 of them with specific HLA alleles at a false discovery rate of 0.05. In a later analysis, TCR beta V- and J-gene trimming was associated with a missense DCLRE1C variant. Among the CMV-associated chains, a few were confirmed in vitro as specific for CMV antigens.

Primers for the PCR totalled 60 Vbeta and 13 Jbeta. TCRdb's table, derived via immunoSEQ multiplex PCR, lists solely in-frame clones and lacks some. Among approximately 120,000 clones, 78% were seen once, and the ten largest hold 6.3%. Germline CDR1 is SNHLY and CDR2 is FYNNEI. The length of the CDR3 is 14 residues. V lost 7 bases to trimming and J lost 2 bases, with 14 bases between them. This clone was counted a few times. Its target is not known. This receptor was identified in a woman aged 40 to 50 in good health and CMV-seronegative. This chain joins TRBV2 and TRBJ1-1; a possible D gene is TRBD1 (6 bases). Sequences were obtained from PBMCs. This chain's CDR3 is CASIQDRANTEAFF. The DNA of the CDR3 is TGTGCCAGCATCCAGGACAGAGCAAACACTGAAGCTTTCTTT.